The clone carrying this T cell receptor beta chain has a count of ten or more. Its antigen is as yet unknown. Arm-PCR of CDR3 regions and iRepertoire HTBI primers were the basis on which TCR beta libraries were built. Using its own MiXCR run on the multiplex PCR reads, TCRdb lists one record per CDR3 protein. This table holds more than 300,000 distinct CDR3 sequences, around 16% found once. Time point meaning: newly diagnosed GD, antithyroid drugs for less than 3 months. Isolated PBMC RNA provided the starting material for the TCR library. The data originate from a study of regulatory T cells in long-lasting Graves disease. CDR1 is SGHRS, CDR2 YFSETQ, per germline. The CDR3 is made up of 16 amino acids. With V trimmed by 3 bases and J by 6 bases, 8 bases remained unmatched. Study-level results: Newly diagnosed disease favored TRBV20-1 and TRBJ2-1 over persistent disease. Those with persistent disease had in common more public clonotypes (around 2,500) than new patients (roughly 970).

The rearrangement links TRBV5-1 to TRBJ2-3, with TRBD2 matching 12 bases. Sample: peripheral blood mononuclear cells (PBMCs), taken at new diagnosis, from a patient treated with antithyroid drugs. The TCR sequence derives from a female donor with Graves disease. Here the CDR3 reads CASSSPSGGATDTQYF. The DNA for the CDR3 is TGCGCCAGCAGCTCGCCTAGCGGGGGGGCCACGGATACGCAGTATTTT.